Listed here are 3 T cell receptor beta chains from one sample, sequenced in a study of beta chain features in type 1 diabetes. cDNA synthesis used the whole RNA isolate, giving expressed TCRB sequences. Clones were read by immunoSEQ multiplex PCR, and TCRdb kept only the in-frame ones, dropping some. The table lists about 930,000 clones, 15% to 20% of them singletons. Sequenced input: naive CD4+ T cells from blood. These receptors were collected from a woman aged 18-35 years in good health.

There are a few counts of this clone. A junction boundary mismatches the germline segment, possibly from a read error. V usage is TRBV15 and J usage is TRBJ1-3, with D perhaps TRBD1 (6 bases). Looked up from germline, CDR1 is LNHNV and CDR2 is YYDKDF (reference sequence). The CDR3 has 14 amino acids. CDR3 region: CAARTGGSGNTIYF. The CDR3 nucleotides are TGTGCCGCCAGGACGGGGGGCAGTGGAAACACCATATATTTT.

This clone was detected a few times. CDR3 DNA: TGCGCCAGCAGCCCGGGACAGTCAGATACGCAGTATTTT. Translating it yields CASSPGQSDTQYF. The chain carries TRBV5-1 and TRBJ2-3; 7 bases map to TRBD1. From germline, CDR1 is SGHRS and CDR2 YFSETQ. V lost 4 bases, J lost 4 bases, and 3 bases stayed unmatched. The CDR3 is 13 residues long.

This clone was seen a handful of times. The chain employs TRBV18 and TRBJ2-5, with D tentatively TRBD1 (6 bases). The V gene's germline CDR1 is KGHSH and CDR2 LQKENI. V lost 3 bases and J 5 bases, leaving 19 bases between the germline ends. The CDR3 runs to 16 residues. The CDR3 sequence is CASSPYGVGGSETQYF. DNA of the CDR3: TGTGCCAGCTCACCGTACGGCGTAGGGGGATCGGAGACCCAGTACTTC.